This T cell receptor (beta chain) came from a study of blood T cell repertoires in COVID-19. Study details: Samples of COVID-19 (acute and convalescent) were obtained from the United States, Italy and Spain. In each case, the material was cDNA or gDNA derived from T cells, B-cell-depleted T cells, or PBMCs.

Per the original data handling: Scientists estimated how many nucleated cells there were by amplifying reference gene primers. TCRdb's copy holds only in-frame clones and misses some; the assay was immunoSEQ multiplex PCR. V and J calls and clone size follow that table, whereas D and trimming were derived from the DNA. Among approximately 130,000 clones listed, roughly 85% were seen once. The CDR3 is 16 amino acids. Between the trimmed V and J ends, which lost 0 bases and 6 bases, there was a span of 17 bases. Germline loops: CDR1 LGHNA, CDR2 YSLEER. The sample consisted of peripheral blood. The chain has TRBV4-3 and TRBJ1-2; no definite D call. This receptor was identified in a human donor in a cohort sampled during active COVID-19. In DNA, the CDR3 is TGCGCCAGCAGCCAAGATAGGAGCCACGGGGTTCATGGCTACACCTTC. The encoded protein is CASSQDRSHGVHGYTF.